A selection of T cell receptor beta chains follows, all from one sample in a study of T-cell memory formation after mild COVID-19. TCRdb reprocessed the 5' RACE reads with MiXCR, giving one entry per CDR3 protein. The repertoire holds roughly 580,000 distinct CDR3 sequences, with roughly 18% as singletons. Sequenced: PBMCs or a T cell subset sorted from them (not recorded which). The receptors originated from an adult woman who had mild COVID-19 (a few samples of this study predate the infection). Cell type and time point are not known. The CDR3 runs from the conserved cysteine through the conserved F or W. Each record gives: clone size, D gene, J gene, V gene, CDR3 protein, CDR3 DNA. The D gene is left open where the match is weak. Size is omitted from some rows. Given values are once, few, many or a class for expanded clones.

size: NA
D: NA
J: TRBJ1-1
V: TRBV7-9
CDR3: CASVEGMNTEAFF
DNA: TGTGCCAGCGTGGAGGGGATGAACACTGAAGCTTTCTTT

size: few
D: NA
J: TRBJ1-2
V: TRBV7-9
CDR3: CASSQGQLHIYGYTF
DNA: TGTGCCAGCAGCCAAGGACAGCTGCATATCTATGGCTACACCTTC

size: NA
D: TRBD1
J: TRBJ2-7
V: TRBV11-2
CDR3: CASRDRVSDYEQYF
DNA: TGTGCCAGCAGGGACAGGGTATCAGACTACGAGCAGTACTTC

size: once
D: NA
J: TRBJ2-2
V: TRBV3-1
CDR3: CASSQSAGRGTGELFF
DNA: TGTGCCAGCAGCCAATCGGCAGGGCGAGGCACCGGGGAGCTGTTTTTT

size: NA
D: NA
J: TRBJ2-2
V: TRBV14
CDR3: CASSQDRVAGELFF
DNA: TGTGCCAGCAGCCAAGATAGGGTCGCCGGGGAGCTGTTTTTT

size: many
D: NA
J: TRBJ2-3
V: TRBV10-3
CDR3: CAISEPASTDTQYF
DNA: TGTGCCATCAGTGAGCCAGCTAGCACAGATACGCAGTATTTT

size: NA
D: NA
J: TRBJ2-2
V: TRBV2
CDR3: CASRMQGGSAGELFF
DNA: TGTGCCAGCAGGATGCAGGGGGGGAGTGCCGGGGAGCTGTTTTTT

size: many
D: TRBD1
J: TRBJ2-2
V: TRBV9
CDR3: CASSVRDSGELFF
DNA: TGTGCCAGCAGCGTACGGGACAGCGGGGAGCTGTTTTTT

size: few
D: NA
J: TRBJ1-6
V: TRBV4-1
CDR3: CASSQVVDSRSPLHF
DNA: TGCGCCAGCAGCCAAGTCGTAGACAGCCGCTCACCCCTCCACTTT

size: few
D: TRBD1
J: TRBJ1-1
V: TRBV7-9
CDR3: CASRLDRGRDTEAFF
DNA: TGTGCCAGCAGGCTGGACAGGGGGCGGGACACTGAAGCTTTCTTT

size: few
D: TRBD2
J: TRBJ2-7
V: TRBV20-1
CDR3: CSARLAGTYEQYF
DNA: TGCAGTGCTAGGTTAGCGGGGACCTACGAGCAGTACTTC

size: few
D: NA
J: TRBJ2-1
V: TRBV5-6
CDR3: CASSLGEGYNEQFF
DNA: TGTGCCAGCAGCTTAGGAGAAGGGTACAATGAGCAGTTCTTC

size: few
D: TRBD2
J: TRBJ2-1
V: TRBV2
CDR3: CASSEYPGGGDYNEQFF
DNA: TGTGCCAGCAGTGAATACCCGGGTGGGGGGGACTACAATGAGCAGTTCTTC

size: NA
D: TRBD2
J: TRBJ2-3
V: TRBV6-5
CDR3: CASSYSGGGLTTDTQYF
DNA: TGTGCCAGCAGTTACTCGGGGGGGGGACTAACCACAGATACGCAGTATTTT

size: few
D: NA
J: TRBJ2-2
V: TRBV7-6
CDR3: CASSSSNRAGELFF
DNA: TGTGCCAGCAGCTCGTCTAACAGGGCCGGGGAGCTGTTTTTT

size: few
D: TRBD1
J: TRBJ2-7
V: TRBV29-1
CDR3: CSVESPGQGYEQYF
DNA: TGCAGCGTTGAATCCCCGGGACAGGGCTACGAGCAGTACTTC

size: NA
D: TRBD1
J: TRBJ1-6
V: TRBV5-1
CDR3: CASSNGTGESPLHF
DNA: TGCGCCAGCAGCAACGGGACAGGAGAATCACCCCTCCACTTT

size: NA
D: NA
J: TRBJ1-4
V: TRBV20-1
CDR3: CSARGLDNNEKLFF
DNA: TGCAGTGCTAGAGGATTGGATAATAATGAAAAACTGTTTTTT

size: NA
D: NA
J: TRBJ2-5
V: TRBV7-9
CDR3: CASSPLGRVVTQYF
DNA: TGTGCCAGCAGCCCGCTAGGCAGGGTGGTGACCCAGTACTTC

size: few
D: NA
J: TRBJ2-7
V: TRBV6-6
CDR3: CASSSLSSSYEQYF
DNA: TGTGCCAGCAGTTCCTTAAGCTCATCCTACGAGCAGTACTTC

size: few
D: NA
J: TRBJ2-5
V: TRBV24-1
CDR3: CATSGNVQETQYF
DNA: TGTGCCACCAGTGGCAACGTCCAAGAGACCCAGTACTTC

size: NA
D: TRBD1
J: TRBJ2-1
V: TRBV5-1
CDR3: CASSKPTGDNEQFF
DNA: TGCGCCAGCAGCAAGCCGACAGGGGACAATGAGCAGTTCTTC

size: NA
D: NA
J: TRBJ2-7
V: TRBV3-1
CDR3: CASSPLTTPSSYEQYF
DNA: TGTGCCAGCAGCCCCCTGACAACGCCGAGCTCCTACGAGCAGTACTTC

size: NA
D: TRBD2
J: TRBJ2-5
V: TRBV7-8
CDR3: CASSPMGASGIGETQYF
DNA: TGTGCCAGCAGCCCGATGGGGGCTAGCGGGATCGGGGAGACCCAGTACTTC

size: NA
D: TRBD2
J: TRBJ2-7
V: TRBV7-2
CDR3: CASSLARAGGPLAEQYF
DNA: TGTGCCAGCAGCTTAGCGAGAGCGGGAGGACCCCTAGCCGAGCAGTACTTC

size: NA
D: TRBD1
J: TRBJ1-2
V: TRBV4-1
CDR3: CASSQRRFWNRGEDDYGYTF
DNA: TGCGCCAGCAGCCAGAGGCGGTTCTGGAACAGGGGCGAAGATGACTATGGCTACACCTTC

size: few
D: TRBD2
J: TRBJ2-1
V: TRBV5-6
CDR3: CASYPLDGTSGALGTIGQFF
DNA: TGTGCCAGCTATCCCCTCGACGGGACTAGCGGAGCCTTAGGAACAATTGGGCAGTTCTTC

size: many
D: TRBD1
J: TRBJ2-7
V: TRBV6-5
CDR3: CASSPSGQGFWEQYF
DNA: TGTGCCAGCAGTCCATCGGGACAGGGGTTTTGGGAGCAGTACTTC

size: NA
D: NA
J: TRBJ2-5
V: TRBV12-5
CDR3: CASGPGGAAFYQETQYF
DNA: TGTGCTAGTGGCCCTGGTGGGGCAGCCTTTTACCAAGAGACCCAGTACTTC

size: NA
D: NA
J: TRBJ1-1
V: TRBV21-1
CDR3: CASSKRPPDSEAFF
DNA: TGTGCCAGCAGCAAAAGGCCCCCGGACAGTGAAGCTTTCTTT

size: NA
D: TRBD2
J: TRBJ2-1
V: TRBV11-2
CDR3: CASSLGRSGSRTNEQFF
DNA: TGTGCCAGCAGCTTGGGTAGAAGCGGGAGCAGAACCAATGAGCAGTTCTTC

size: few
D: TRBD2
J: TRBJ2-7
V: TRBV30
CDR3: CAWSAAGGTYEQYF
DNA: TGTGCCTGGAGTGCGGCGGGAGGGACCTACGAGCAGTACTTC

size: once
D: NA
J: TRBJ2-2
V: TRBV6-1
CDR3: CASSFDAPNTGELFF
DNA: TGTGCCAGCAGTTTCGACGCACCGAACACCGGGGAGCTGTTTTTT

size: NA
D: NA
J: TRBJ1-4
V: TRBV19
CDR3: CASSQGTTNEKLFF
DNA: TGTGCCAGCTCTCAAGGGACAACTAATGAAAAACTGTTTTTT

size: NA
D: TRBD1
J: TRBJ2-6
V: TRBV12-3/TRBV12-4
CDR3: CASRRQGNSGANVLTF
DNA: TGTGCCAGCAGACGACAGGGCAACTCTGGGGCCAACGTCCTGACTTTC

size: NA
D: NA
J: TRBJ2-5
V: TRBV7-2
CDR3: CASSLVGGIQETQYF
DNA: TGTGCCAGCAGCTTAGTAGGCGGGATCCAAGAGACCCAGTACTTC

size: few
D: NA
J: TRBJ1-3
V: TRBV5-1
CDR3: CASTSSHGNTIYF
DNA: TGCGCCAGCACGTCCTCCCACGGGAACACCATATATTTT

size: few
D: TRBD1
J: TRBJ2-7
V: TRBV19
CDR3: CASSDPRTGDYEQYF
DNA: TGTGCCAGTAGTGATCCGAGGACAGGAGACTACGAGCAGTACTTC

size: many
D: NA
J: TRBJ2-5
V: TRBV18
CDR3: CASSPPQETQYF
DNA: TGTGCCAGCTCACCACCCCAAGAGACCCAGTACTTC

size: many
D: TRBD1
J: TRBJ2-7
V: TRBV12-3/TRBV12-4
CDR3: CASSFRTGTASYEQYF
DNA: TGTGCCAGCTCTTTCCGGACCGGGACAGCCTCCTACGAGCAGTACTTC

size: few
D: NA
J: TRBJ2-7
V: TRBV5-1
CDR3: CASSLDSGLEQYF
DNA: TGCGCCAGCAGCTTGGATTCCGGCCTCGAGCAGTACTTC

size: NA
D: NA
J: TRBJ1-2
V: TRBV7-2
CDR3: CASIPTVNYGYTF
DNA: TGTGCCAGCATCCCGACGGTGAACTATGGCTACACCTTC

size: NA
D: NA
J: TRBJ1-1
V: TRBV20-1
CDR3: CSARAHLTTTEAFF
DNA: TGCAGTGCTAGAGCCCACTTAACGACGACTGAAGCTTTCTTT

size: NA
D: NA
J: TRBJ1-2
V: TRBV7-2
CDR3: CASSLTRPDGLGYTF
DNA: TGTGCCAGCAGCTTAACCAGGCCCGACGGGCTGGGCTACACCTTC

size: few
D: NA
J: TRBJ2-7
V: TRBV15
CDR3: CATSRGSPGPSEQYF
DNA: TGTGCCACCAGCAGGGGCTCTCCGGGGCCTAGCGAGCAGTACTTC

size: few
D: TRBD2
J: TRBJ2-3
V: TRBV20-1
CDR3: CSARDPRWERERTDTQYF
DNA: TGCAGTGCTAGAGACCCCCGCTGGGAGCGGGAGCGCACAGATACGCAGTATTTT

size: NA
D: TRBD2
J: TRBJ2-7
V: TRBV7-3
CDR3: CASSKIAGTYEQYF
DNA: TGTGCCAGCAGCAAGATAGCGGGGACCTACGAGCAGTACTTC

size: NA
D: NA
J: TRBJ1-1
V: TRBV27
CDR3: CASSFMAGRSNTEAFF
DNA: TGTGCCAGCAGTTTTATGGCAGGCCGTTCGAACACTGAAGCTTTCTTT

size: few
D: TRBD1
J: TRBJ1-1
V: TRBV5-1
CDR3: CASSFRGQGARDTEAFF
DNA: TGCGCCAGCAGCTTTAGGGGACAGGGGGCGCGGGACACTGAAGCTTTCTTT

size: few
D: TRBD1
J: TRBJ1-2
V: TRBV20-1
CDR3: CSAQGGYGYTF
DNA: TGCAGTGCTCAGGGGGGCTATGGCTACACCTTC